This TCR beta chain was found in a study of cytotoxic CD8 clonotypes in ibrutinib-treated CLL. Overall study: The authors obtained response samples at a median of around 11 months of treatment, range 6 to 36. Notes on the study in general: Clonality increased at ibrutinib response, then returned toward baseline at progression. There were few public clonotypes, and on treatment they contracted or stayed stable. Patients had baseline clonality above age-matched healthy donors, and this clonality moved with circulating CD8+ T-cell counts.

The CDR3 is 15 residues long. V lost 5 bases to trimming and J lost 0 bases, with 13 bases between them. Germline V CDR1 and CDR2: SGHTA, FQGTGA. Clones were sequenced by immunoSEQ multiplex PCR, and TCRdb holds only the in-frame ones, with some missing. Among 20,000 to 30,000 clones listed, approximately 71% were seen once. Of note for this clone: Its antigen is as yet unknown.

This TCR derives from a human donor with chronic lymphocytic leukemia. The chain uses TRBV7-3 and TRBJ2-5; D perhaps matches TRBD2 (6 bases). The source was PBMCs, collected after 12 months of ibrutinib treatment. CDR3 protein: CASSPSRGNQETQYF. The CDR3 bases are TGTGCCAGCAGCCCATCCCGGGGGAACCAAGAGACCCAGTACTTC.